This entry features one T cell receptor (beta chain) sequence. The sample is drawn from a study of cytomegalovirus exposure and HLA in healthy donors. V was shortened by 5 bases and J by 0 bases, with 11 bases between the two germline ends. Germline lookup yields CDR1 MDHEN and CDR2 SYDVKM. This CDR3 is built from 14 residues. Use of 60 Vbeta and 13 Jbeta primers characterized the PCR. Libraries were prepared by immunoSEQ multiplex PCR; TCRdb keeps only in-frame clonotypes and omits some of them. The sample shows 150,000 to 200,000 clones, around 75% of them seen only once. This chain uses TRBV28 with TRBJ2-7, with a tentative D call TRBD1 (5 bases). What was sequenced was PBMCs. The receptor was derived from a man between 18 and 35 years old in good health and CMV-seropositive. CDR3 residues: CASSIGVNSYEQYF. CDR3 DNA sequence: TGTGCCAGCAGTATAGGGGTGAACTCCTACGAGCAGTACTTC.